Listed below are T cell receptor beta chains from one sample, sequenced in a study of T cell clonotyping in hematopoietic cell transplantation. Assay used: immunoSEQ multiplex PCR; TCRdb lists only in-frame clones, some missing. The repertoire holds about 36,000 clones, 88% seen once, with about 2% in the top ten. Sample: peripheral blood mononuclear cells. The receptors come from a woman in her forties in good health. Some clones in this sample may be carry-over from other donors' samples. Each CDR3 is given with its conserved first and last residue. Fields, in order: V gene, J gene, D gene, clone size, CDR3 protein, CDR3 DNA. A D gene is named only where the DNA matches it firmly. Only some rows state a clone size, as once, few, many or a class for expanded clones.

TRBV5-1	TRBJ1-1	-	-	CASSFLLNTEAFF	TGCGCCAGCAGCTTTCTCCTGAACACTGAAGCTTTCTTT
TRBV5-1	TRBJ1-1	-	-	CASTSAGAQWREAFF	TGCGCCAGCACAAGTGCGGGGGCCCAGTGGCGGGAAGCTTTCTTT
TRBV30	TRBJ2-2	-	-	CAWNADSTGFGELFF	TGTGCCTGGAACGCAGACTCAACGGGTTTCGGGGAGCTGTTTTTT
TRBV29-1	TRBJ2-3	-	-	CSVEKGPSTDTQYF	TGCAGCGTTGAGAAGGGCCCAAGCACAGATACGCAGTATTTT
TRBV2	TRBJ2-4	-	-	CASRNPLAKNIQYF	TGTGCCAGCCGAAACCCTCTAGCCAAAAACATTCAGTACTTC
TRBV6-6	TRBJ1-1	TRBD1	-	CASSHLRGQDTEAFF	TGTGCCAGCAGTCACCTCAGGGGGCAAGACACTGAAGCTTTCTTT
TRBV27	TRBJ2-7	-	-	CASSPIDRTYEQYF	TGTGCCAGCAGTCCAATCGACAGGACCTACGAGCAGTACTTC
TRBV9	TRBJ1-4	TRBD1	-	CASSDSGTGDEKLFF	TGTGCCAGCAGCGATTCCGGGACAGGGGATGAAAAACTGTTTTTT
TRBV6-1	TRBJ2-3	TRBD2	-	CASSGRGGDTQYF	TGTGCCAGCAGTGGGCGGGGGGGAGATACGCAGTATTTT
TRBV5-1	TRBJ2-3	-	-	CASRKDLDRTDTQYF	TGCGCCAGCAGAAAGGACCTCGACCGCACAGATACGCAGTATTTT
TRBV6-5	TRBJ1-1	-	-	CASSRPWEVGSEAFF	TGTGCCAGCAGTCGGCCTTGGGAGGTGGGGTCTGAAGCTTTCTTT
TRBV30	TRBJ1-1	TRBD1	once	CAWVGAYGTGPEMNTEAFF	TGTGCCTGGGTAGGGGCTTACGGGACAGGGCCCGAAATGAACACTGAAGCTTTCTTT
TRBV6-4	TRBJ2-7	-	-	CASSPGTEVSEQYF	TGTGCCAGCAGCCCCGGGACCGAGGTAAGCGAGCAGTACTTC
TRBV11-3	TRBJ1-1	-	-	CASSRNAITEAFF	TGTGCCAGCAGCCGAAACGCAATCACTGAAGCTTTCTTT
TRBV7-3	TRBJ2-1	TRBD2	once	CASSLGAGGPNEQFF	TGTGCCAGCAGCCTCGGGGCGGGAGGGCCGAATGAGCAGTTCTTC
TRBV4-2	TRBJ2-2	TRBD2	-	CASSQDMTLEASGKGDSGELFF	TGTGCCAGCAGCCAAGATATGACTCTGGAAGCTAGCGGGAAAGGGGATAGCGGGGAGCTGTTTTTT
TRBV30	TRBJ1-1	-	-	CAWKLDPSNTEAFF	TGTGCCTGGAAGCTAGACCCGTCGAACACTGAAGCTTTCTTT
TRBV19	TRBJ1-2	TRBD1	-	CASRQGLGYTF	TGTGCCAGCAGACAGGGGCTTGGCTACACCTTC
TRBV7-2	TRBJ2-1	TRBD1	-	CASSLPITGGWQFF	TGTGCCAGCAGCTTACCCATAACAGGGGGGTGGCAGTTCTTC
TRBV6-5	TRBJ2-3	-	-	CASSYRRQDTQYF	TGTGCCAGCAGTTACCGGAGGCAAGATACGCAGTATTTT
TRBV2	TRBJ1-2	-	-	CASRGGIGIYGYTF	TGTGCCAGCAGAGGCGGGATAGGAATATATGGCTACACCTTC
TRBV7-9	TRBJ2-7	TRBD1	-	CASSPNRGSSYEQYF	TGTGCCAGCAGCCCCAACAGGGGGTCCTCCTACGAGCAGTACTTC
TRBV5-1	TRBJ1-2	-	-	CASSSIRGGGGYTF	TGCGCCAGCAGCTCTATCCGCGGGGGTGGTGGCTACACCTTC
TRBV29-1	TRBJ1-2	-	-	CSVEAGPSGGYTF	TGCAGCGTTGAAGCAGGGCCGAGTGGGGGCTACACCTTC
TRBV15	TRBJ1-4	-	-	CATSRDENEKLFF	TGTGCCACCAGCAGAGACGAGAATGAAAAACTGTTTTTT
TRBV29-1	TRBJ2-3	-	-	CSVEASPTDTQYF	TGCAGCGTTGAGGCTAGCCCCACAGATACGCAGTATTTT
TRBV25-1	TRBJ2-2	TRBD2	-	CASSGIAGVNTGELFF	TGTGCCAGCAGTGGCATAGCGGGTGTTAACACCGGGGAGCTGTTTTTT
TRBV29-1	TRBJ2-7	TRBD2	-	CSVDTTSGRSYEQYF	TGCAGCGTTGATACTACTAGCGGGAGATCCTACGAGCAGTACTTC
TRBV11-2	TRBJ2-5	TRBD2	-	CASSQWRASGNQETQYF	TGTGCCAGCAGCCAGTGGAGGGCTAGCGGTAACCAAGAGACCCAGTACTTC
TRBV30	TRBJ2-3	TRBD2	-	CAWSTTSERDTQYF	TGTGCCTGGAGTACGACTAGCGAGAGAGATACGCAGTATTTT
TRBV6-1	TRBJ2-2	-	-	CASSEIGRLAGELFF	TGTGCCAGCAGTGAAATTGGGAGGTTAGCCGGGGAGCTGTTTTTT
TRBV28	TRBJ1-4	-	-	CASSPAGATNEKLFF	TGTGCCAGCAGTCCGGCAGGGGCAACTAATGAAAAACTGTTTTTT
TRBV7-2	TRBJ2-7	TRBD2	-	CASTFYSGSPDEQYF	TGTGCCAGCACCTTCTATAGCGGGAGTCCCGACGAGCAGTACTTC
TRBV4-3	TRBJ1-1	-	-	CASSQDMNTEAFF	TGCGCCAGCAGCCAAGACATGAACACTGAAGCTTTCTTT
TRBV5-1	TRBJ1-2	TRBD1	-	CASSLASDRGLGAGYTF	TGCGCCAGCAGCTTGGCGTCGGACAGGGGGCTCGGAGCTGGCTACACCTTC
TRBV7-9	TRBJ1-3	TRBD1	-	CASSLGEGAITIYF	TGTGCCAGCAGCTTGGGTGAGGGGGCGATCACCATATATTTT
TRBV7-8	TRBJ2-7	TRBD2	-	CASRMAGGSYEQYF	TGTGCCAGCCGTATGGCGGGAGGCTCCTACGAGCAGTACTTC
TRBV2	TRBJ2-3	-	-	CASNGGIGDTQYF	TGTGCCAGCAACGGCGGGATCGGGGATACGCAGTATTTT
TRBV18	TRBJ1-2	-	-	CASSPRAGSLYTF	TGTGCCAGCTCACCACGAGCAGGTTCCCTCTACACCTTC
TRBV27	TRBJ1-2	-	-	CASRRGIGDVTNYGYTF	TGTGCCAGCAGAAGGGGAATAGGGGACGTGACTAACTATGGCTACACCTTC
TRBV25-1	TRBJ1-2	TRBD1	once	CASSEYGTGYGYTF	TGTGCCAGCAGTGAATATGGGACAGGCTATGGCTACACCTTC